This T cell receptor beta chain was observed in a study of blood T cell repertoires in COVID-19. Looking at the study overall: The study drew acute and convalescent COVID-19 samples from the United States, Italy and Spain. Nucleic acid was either cDNA or gDNA, and it came from T cells, B-cell-depleted T cells, or PBMCs.

The CDR3 is 13 amino acids. Germline CDR1 reads MNHEY; CDR2 reads SVGEGT. Original processing notes: Amplified reference gene primers provided the basis for estimating nucleated cell counts. Assay: immunoSEQ multiplex PCR; the TCRdb copy retains only in-frame clones and omits some. The V and J calls and clone size were taken over from that table, and D and trimming were inferred from the DNA. Counted here are hundreds of thousands of clones, about 83% occurring once; the ten biggest clones make up roughly 1.3%. Patients at the Seattle site were enrolled during active infection and followed longitudinally. A word on this clone: One end of the junction is discordant with germline, which a read error may explain.

This sequence was found in a woman aged 25 to 45 with COVID-19, enrolled during active disease. The source material was peripheral blood. The chain joins TRBV6-2 or TRBV6-3 to TRBJ2-1; TRBD2 matches at 8 bases. CDR3 nucleotides: TGTGCCAGCAGTCTACTCGATCGGACTAGCTACCTCTTC. Residues: CASSLLDRTSYLF.